Included here is one T cell receptor (beta chain) sequence, with context. The antigen is not known. Other nucleotide sequences in the sample specify the same CDR3. Germline V gene lookup returns CDR1 LGHNA and CDR2 YSLEER. The CDR3 is 12 residues long. The V end lost 1 base, the J end lost 4 bases, and 2 bases lay between the germline ends. Method: immunoSEQ multiplex PCR; TCRdb's copy keeps in-frame clones and lacks some. The table has about 120,000 clones, around nine tenths seen once. PCR or immunohistochemistry showed mismatch repair deficiency in every enrolled patient. TCRs were sequenced from three patients responding to pembrolizumab. The sample is drawn from a study of PD-1 blockade in mismatch repair-deficient tumors. Study results and limitations: After pembrolizumab, tumor-resident clones rose rapidly, then generally contracted before radiologic responses.

This TCR was recovered from an adult with mismatch repair-deficient cancer. This specimen consisted of peripheral blood, obtained approximately 72 weeks after starting pembrolizumab. The chain combines TRBV4-3 with TRBJ2-1; unclear D gene. The CDR3: CASSQGYNEQFF. The CDR3 bases are TGCGCCAGCAGCCAAGGGTACAATGAGCAGTTCTTC.